The clone carrying this T cell receptor beta chain was seen repeatedly, ten times or more. Its target is not known. TCRdb reanalysed the reads using MiXCR and keeps one entry per CDR3 protein. The sample gives about 740,000 distinct CDR3 sequences, 35% of which show up once; under 3% is in the top ten. The data belong to a study of T cell repertoires in cytomegalovirus infection. At the level of the study: CMV infection together with matching HLA type was indicated by public TCR beta signatures.

Overall study findings and caveats: Ex vivo responses were dominated by HLA-C-restricted CMV-specific TCR beta clonotypes.

The clonotype was recovered from a human donor in good health (CMV status not recorded). Some clones in this sample may be carry-over from other donors' samples. Sample: PBMCs.

The CDR3 reads CASSQGTENQPQHF. CDR3 sequence (DNA): TGCGCCAGCAGCCAAGGGACAGAGAATCAGCCCCAGCATTTT. This rearrangement joins TRBV4-1 to TRBJ1-5; possible D gene TRBD1, 6 bases. V shed 1 base and J shed 4 bases, with 8 bases lying between them. Germline CDR1 and CDR2: MGHRA and YSYEKL. The CDR3 runs 14 residues.